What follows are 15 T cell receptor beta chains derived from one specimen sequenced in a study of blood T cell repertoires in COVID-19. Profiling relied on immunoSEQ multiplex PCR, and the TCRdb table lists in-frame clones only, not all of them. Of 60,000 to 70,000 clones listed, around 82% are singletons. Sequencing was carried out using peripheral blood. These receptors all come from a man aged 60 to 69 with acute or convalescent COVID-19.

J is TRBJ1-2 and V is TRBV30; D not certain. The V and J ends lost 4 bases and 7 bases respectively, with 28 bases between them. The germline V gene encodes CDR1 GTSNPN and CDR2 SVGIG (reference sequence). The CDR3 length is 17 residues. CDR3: CAWISTKALTPLGGYTF. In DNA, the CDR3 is TGTGCCTGGATTTCTACTAAGGCTCTGACCCCCCTAGGTGGCTACACCTTC.

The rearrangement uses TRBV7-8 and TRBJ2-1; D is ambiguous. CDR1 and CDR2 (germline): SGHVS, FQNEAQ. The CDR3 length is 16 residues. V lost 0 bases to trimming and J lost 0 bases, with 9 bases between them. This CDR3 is CASSLARSSSYNEQFF. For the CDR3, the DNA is TGTGCCAGCAGCTTAGCGAGGTCCAGCTCCTACAATGAGCAGTTCTTC.

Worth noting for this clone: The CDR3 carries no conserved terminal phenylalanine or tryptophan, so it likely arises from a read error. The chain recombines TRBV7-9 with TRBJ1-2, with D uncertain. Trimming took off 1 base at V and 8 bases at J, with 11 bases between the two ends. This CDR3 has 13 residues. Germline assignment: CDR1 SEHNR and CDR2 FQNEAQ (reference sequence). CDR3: CASSLDPPLGYTL. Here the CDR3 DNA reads TGTGCCAGCAGCTTAGATCCACCGTTGGGCTACACCCTC.

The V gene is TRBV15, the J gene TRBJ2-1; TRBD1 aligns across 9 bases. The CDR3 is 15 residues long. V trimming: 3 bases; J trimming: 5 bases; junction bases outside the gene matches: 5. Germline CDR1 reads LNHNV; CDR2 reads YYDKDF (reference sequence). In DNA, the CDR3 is TGTGCCACCAGCAGGTACGGGACAGGGAACAATGAGCAGTTCTTC. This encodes CATSRYGTGNNEQFF.

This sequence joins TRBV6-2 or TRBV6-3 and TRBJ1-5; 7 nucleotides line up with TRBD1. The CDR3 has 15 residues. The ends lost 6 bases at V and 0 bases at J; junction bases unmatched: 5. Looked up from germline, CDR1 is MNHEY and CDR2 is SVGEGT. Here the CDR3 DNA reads TGTGCCAGCAGCCTGACAGGGCTTAGCAATCAGCCCCAGCATTTT. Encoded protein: CASSLTGLSNQPQHF.

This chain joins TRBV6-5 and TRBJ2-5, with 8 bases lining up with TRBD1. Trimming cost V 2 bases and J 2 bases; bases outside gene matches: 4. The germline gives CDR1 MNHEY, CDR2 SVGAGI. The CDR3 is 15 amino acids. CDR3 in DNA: TGTGCCAGCAGTTACCCTGGACAGGGACAAGAGACCCAGTACTTC. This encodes CASSYPGQGQETQYF.

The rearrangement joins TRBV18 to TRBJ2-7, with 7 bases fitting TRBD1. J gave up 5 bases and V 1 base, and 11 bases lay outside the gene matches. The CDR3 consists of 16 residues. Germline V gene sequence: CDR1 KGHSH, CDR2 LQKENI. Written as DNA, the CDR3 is TGTGCCAGCTCACCACTGAGGGGGCTAACGCAGCACGAGCAGTACTTC. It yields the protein CASSPLRGLTQHEQYF.

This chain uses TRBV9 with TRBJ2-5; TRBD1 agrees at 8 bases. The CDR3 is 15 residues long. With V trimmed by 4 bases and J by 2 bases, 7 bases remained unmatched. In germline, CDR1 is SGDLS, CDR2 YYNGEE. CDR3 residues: CASSPTWTGQETQYF. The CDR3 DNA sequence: TGTGCCAGCAGCCCAACCTGGACAGGGCAAGAGACCCAGTACTTC.

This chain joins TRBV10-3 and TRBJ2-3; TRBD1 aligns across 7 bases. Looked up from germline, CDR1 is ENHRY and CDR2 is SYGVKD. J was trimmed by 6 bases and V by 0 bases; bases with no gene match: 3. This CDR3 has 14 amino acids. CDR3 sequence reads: CAISESARGDTQYF. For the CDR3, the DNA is TGTGCCATCAGTGAGTCGGCCAGGGGGGATACGCAGTATTTT.

The CDR3 protein is CASGEGEGETNEKLFF. CDR3 in DNA: TGTGCCAGCGGAGAGGGGGAAGGGGAAACTAATGAAAAACTGTTTTTT. The rearrangement links TRBV7-8 to TRBJ1-4, with D possibly TRBD1 on 6 matching bases. This CDR3 comprises 16 residues. Germline assignment: CDR1 SGHVS and CDR2 FQNEAQ. V lost 8 bases, J lost 1 base, and 17 bases lay in between.

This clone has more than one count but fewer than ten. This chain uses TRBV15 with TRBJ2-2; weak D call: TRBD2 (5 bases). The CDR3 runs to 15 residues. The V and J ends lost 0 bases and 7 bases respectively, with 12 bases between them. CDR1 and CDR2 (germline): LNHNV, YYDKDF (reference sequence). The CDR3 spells CATSRDRTRGGELFF. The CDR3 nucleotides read TGTGCCACCAGCAGAGATCGTACACGGGGCGGGGAGCTGTTTTTT.

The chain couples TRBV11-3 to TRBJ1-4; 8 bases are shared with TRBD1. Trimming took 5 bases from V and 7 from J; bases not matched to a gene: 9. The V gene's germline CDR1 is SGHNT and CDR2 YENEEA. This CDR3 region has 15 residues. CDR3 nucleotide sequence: TGTGCCAGCAGCACACGACAGGGGAGAAGTGAAAAACTGTTTTTT. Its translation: CASSTRQGRSEKLFF.

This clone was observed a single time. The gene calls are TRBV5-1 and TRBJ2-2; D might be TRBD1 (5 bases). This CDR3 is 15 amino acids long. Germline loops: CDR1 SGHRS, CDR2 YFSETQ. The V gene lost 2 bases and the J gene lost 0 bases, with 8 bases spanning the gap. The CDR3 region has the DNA TGCGCCAGCAGCTTCGAAGGGGCGAACACCGGGGAGCTGTTTTTT. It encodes CASSFEGANTGELFF.

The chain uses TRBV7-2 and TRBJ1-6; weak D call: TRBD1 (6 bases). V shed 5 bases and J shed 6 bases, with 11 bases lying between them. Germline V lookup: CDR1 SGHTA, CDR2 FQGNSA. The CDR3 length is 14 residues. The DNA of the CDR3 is TGTGCCAGCAGCCGGGACACGATTAATTCACCCCTCCACTTT. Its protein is CASSRDTINSPLHF.

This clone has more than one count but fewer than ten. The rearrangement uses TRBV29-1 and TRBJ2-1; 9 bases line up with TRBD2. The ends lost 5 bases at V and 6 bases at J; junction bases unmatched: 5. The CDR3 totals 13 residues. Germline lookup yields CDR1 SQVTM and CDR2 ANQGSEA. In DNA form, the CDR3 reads TGCAGCGTTACCCGCGGGGGGGTCAATGAGCAGTTCTTC. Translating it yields CSVTRGGVNEQFF.